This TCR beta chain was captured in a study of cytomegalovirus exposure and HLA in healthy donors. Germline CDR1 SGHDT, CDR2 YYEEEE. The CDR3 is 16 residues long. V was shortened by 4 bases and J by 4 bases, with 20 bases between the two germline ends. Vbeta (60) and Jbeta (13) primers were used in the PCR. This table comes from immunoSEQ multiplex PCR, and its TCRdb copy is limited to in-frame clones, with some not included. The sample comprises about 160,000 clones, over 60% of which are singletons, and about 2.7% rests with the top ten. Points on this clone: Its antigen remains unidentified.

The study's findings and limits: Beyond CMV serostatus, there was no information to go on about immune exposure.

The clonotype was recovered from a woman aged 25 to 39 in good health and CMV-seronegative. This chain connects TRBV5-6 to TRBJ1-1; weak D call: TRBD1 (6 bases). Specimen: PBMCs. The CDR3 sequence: CASSRFSAGGGTEAFF. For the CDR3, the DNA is TGTGCCAGCAGCCGCTTTTCAGCGGGGGGCGGCACTGAAGCTTTCTTT.